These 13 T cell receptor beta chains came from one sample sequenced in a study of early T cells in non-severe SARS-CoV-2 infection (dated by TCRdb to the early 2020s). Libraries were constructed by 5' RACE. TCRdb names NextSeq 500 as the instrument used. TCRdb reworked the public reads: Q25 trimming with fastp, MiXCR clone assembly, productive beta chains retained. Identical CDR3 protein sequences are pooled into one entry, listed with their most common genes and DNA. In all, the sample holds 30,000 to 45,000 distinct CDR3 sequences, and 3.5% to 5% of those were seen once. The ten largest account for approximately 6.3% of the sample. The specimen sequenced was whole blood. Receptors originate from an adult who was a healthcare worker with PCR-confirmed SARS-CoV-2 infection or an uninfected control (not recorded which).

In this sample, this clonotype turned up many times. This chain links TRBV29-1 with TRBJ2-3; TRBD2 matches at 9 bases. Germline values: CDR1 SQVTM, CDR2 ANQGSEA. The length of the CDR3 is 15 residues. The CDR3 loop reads CILTSGRRSTDTQYF. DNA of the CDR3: TGCATCCTCACTAGCGGGCGGAGGAGCACAGATACGCAGTATTTT.

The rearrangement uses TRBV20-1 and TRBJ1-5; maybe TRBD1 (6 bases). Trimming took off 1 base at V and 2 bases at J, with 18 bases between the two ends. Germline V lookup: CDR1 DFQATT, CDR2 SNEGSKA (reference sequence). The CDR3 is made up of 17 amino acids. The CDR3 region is CSARGRARGGGNQPQHF. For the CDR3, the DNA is TGCAGTGCTAGAGGGAGGGCCAGGGGAGGAGGCAATCAGCCCCAGCATTTT.

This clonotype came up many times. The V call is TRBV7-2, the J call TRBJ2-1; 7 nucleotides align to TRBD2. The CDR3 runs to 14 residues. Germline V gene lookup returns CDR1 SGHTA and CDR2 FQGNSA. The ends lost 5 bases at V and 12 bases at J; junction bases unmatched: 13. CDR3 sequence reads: CASSPESVTGGQFF. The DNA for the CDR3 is TGTGCCAGCAGCCCCGAATCTGTGACGGGGGGGCAGTTCTTC.

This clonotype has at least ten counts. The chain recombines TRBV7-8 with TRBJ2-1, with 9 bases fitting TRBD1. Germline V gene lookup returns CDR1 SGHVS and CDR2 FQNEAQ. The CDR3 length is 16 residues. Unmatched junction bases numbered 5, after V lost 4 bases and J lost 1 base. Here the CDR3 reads CASSSTDRGSYNEQFF. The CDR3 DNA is TGTGCCAGCAGCTCGACGGACAGGGGTTCCTACAATGAGCAGTTCTTC. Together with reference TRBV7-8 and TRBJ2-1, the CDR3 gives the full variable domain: GAGVSQSPRYKVAKRGQDVALRCDPISGHVSLFWYQQALGQGPEFLTYFQNEAQLDKSGLPSDRFFAERPEGSVSTLKIQRTQQEDSAVYLCASSSTDRGSYNEQFFGPGTRLTVL.

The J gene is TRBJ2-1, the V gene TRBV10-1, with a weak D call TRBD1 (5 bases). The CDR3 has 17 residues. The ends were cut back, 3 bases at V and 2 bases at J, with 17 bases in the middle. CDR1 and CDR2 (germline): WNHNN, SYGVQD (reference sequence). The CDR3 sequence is CASSDQIGTGTYNEQFF. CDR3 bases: TGCGCCAGCAGTGACCAGATAGGTACAGGAACCTACAATGAGCAGTTCTTC.

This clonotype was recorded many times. CDR3 sequence: CSAEKDGHQETQYF. CDR3 in DNA: TGCAGTGCGGAGAAGGACGGGCACCAAGAGACCCAGTACTTC. The J gene is TRBJ2-5, the V gene TRBV20-1; D unresolved. The CDR3 spans 14 residues. V lost 6 bases and J lost 0, with 14 bases in between. Germline CDR1 is DFQATT and CDR2 is SNEGSKA (reference sequence).

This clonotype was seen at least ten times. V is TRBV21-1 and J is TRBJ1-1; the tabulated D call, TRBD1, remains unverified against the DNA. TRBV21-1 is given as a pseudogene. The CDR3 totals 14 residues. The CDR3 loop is CASSKRPRGTEAFF. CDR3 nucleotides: TGTGCCAGCAGCAAACGTCCCAGGGGCACTGAAGCTTTCTTT.

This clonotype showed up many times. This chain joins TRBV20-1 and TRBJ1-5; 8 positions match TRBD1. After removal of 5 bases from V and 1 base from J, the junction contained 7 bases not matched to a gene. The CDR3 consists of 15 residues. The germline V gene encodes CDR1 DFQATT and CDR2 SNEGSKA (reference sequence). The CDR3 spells CSAGNRGLSNQPQHF. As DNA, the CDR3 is TGCAGTGCTGGTAACAGGGGGTTGAGCAATCAGCCCCAGCATTTT.

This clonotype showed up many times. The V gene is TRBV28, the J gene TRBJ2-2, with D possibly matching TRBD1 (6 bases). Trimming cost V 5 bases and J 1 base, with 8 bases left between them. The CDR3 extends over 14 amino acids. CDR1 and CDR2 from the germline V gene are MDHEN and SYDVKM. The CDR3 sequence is CASSPGQNTGELFF. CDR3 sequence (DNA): TGTGCCAGCAGTCCGGGACAGAACACCGGGGAGCTGTTTTTT.

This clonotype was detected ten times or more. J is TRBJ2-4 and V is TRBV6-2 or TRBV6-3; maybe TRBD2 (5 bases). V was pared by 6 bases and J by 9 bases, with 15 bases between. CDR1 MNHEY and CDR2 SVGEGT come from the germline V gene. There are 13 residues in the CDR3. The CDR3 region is CASSSQSRGIQYF. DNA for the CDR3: TGTGCCAGCAGCTCACAGAGCCGGGGCATTCAGTACTTC.

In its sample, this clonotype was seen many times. CDR3 DNA sequence: TGTGCCAGCAGCTTAGAAGGGGCGCAGGACACTGAAGCTTTCTTT. It translates to CASSLEGAQDTEAFF. The chain recombines TRBV13 with TRBJ1-1; D is possibly TRBD1 (5 bases). Germline-derived CDR1 and CDR2 are PRHDT and FYEKMQ (reference sequence). Trimming removed 1 base from V and 3 bases from J, with 12 bases in between. CDR3 size: 15 residues.

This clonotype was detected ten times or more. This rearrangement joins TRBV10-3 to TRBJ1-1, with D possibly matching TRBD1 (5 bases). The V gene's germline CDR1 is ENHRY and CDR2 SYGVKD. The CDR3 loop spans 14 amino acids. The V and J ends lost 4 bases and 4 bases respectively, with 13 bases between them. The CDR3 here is CAISAEGLGTEAFF. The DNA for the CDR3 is TGTGCCATCAGTGCCGAGGGGCTGGGCACTGAAGCTTTCTTT.

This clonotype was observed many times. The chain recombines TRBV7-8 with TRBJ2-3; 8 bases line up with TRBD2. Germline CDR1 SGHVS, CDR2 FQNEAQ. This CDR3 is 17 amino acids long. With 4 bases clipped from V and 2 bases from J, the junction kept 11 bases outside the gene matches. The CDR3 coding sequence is TGTGCCAGCAGCTCGCCAACGACTAGCGAGAACACAGATACGCAGTATTTT. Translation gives CASSSPTTSENTDTQYF.